One sample yielded the 19 T cell receptor beta chains listed below, sequenced in a study of blood T cell repertoires in COVID-19. TCRdb keeps only in-frame clones here, not all; method: immunoSEQ multiplex PCR. The sample yields around 40,000 clones, over 80% seen once. The sequencing sample was made of peripheral blood. Receptor source: a human donor in a cohort sampled during active COVID-19.

The J gene is TRBJ1-3, the V gene TRBV7-2; D is unclear. Per germline, CDR1 SGHTA and CDR2 FQGNSA. CDR3 length: 15 amino acids. With 1 base removed from V and 0 bases from J, the gap between germline ends came to 7 bases. The CDR3 loop is CASSLDWSSGNTIYF. In nucleotides, the CDR3 is TGTGCCAGCAGCTTAGACTGGAGCTCTGGAAACACCATATATTTT.

The genes are TRBV28 and TRBJ1-5, with D unclear. Trimming left V 3 bases short and J 7 bases short, with 13 bases between. Germline CDR1 and CDR2: MDHEN and SYDVKM. CDR3 length: 14 residues. The CDR3 region is CASSLGIGGQPQHF. The CDR3 DNA follows: TGTGCCAGCAGTTTGGGCATTGGAGGACAGCCCCAGCATTTT.

V is TRBV4-3 and J is TRBJ1-2; no clear D gene. Germline V gene data show CDR1 as LGHNA and CDR2 as YSLEER. V lost 4 bases and J 8 bases, leaving 14 bases between the germline ends. CDR3 length equals 13 residues. The CDR3 DNA sequence: TGCGCCAGCAGCCTCCATGGCGGGGTCGGCTACACCTTC. Protein product: CASSLHGGVGYTF.

CDR3 coding DNA: TGTGCCTGGAGTGGAGCGGGGTTCTTCAGTGAGCAGTACTTC. It encodes CAWSGAGFFSEQYF. The chain carries TRBV30 and TRBJ2-7; TRBD2 matches 7 bases. Germline V gives CDR1 GTSNPN, CDR2 SVGIG (reference sequence). V was pared by 1 base and J by 7 bases, with 10 bases of the junction left unmatched. CDR3 length: 14 residues.

This chain links TRBV5-1 with TRBJ2-2; 12 bases line up with TRBD2. J was trimmed by 2 bases and V by 6 bases; bases with no gene match: 11. The CDR3 extends over 18 amino acids. Germline CDR1 reads SGHRS; CDR2 reads YFSETQ. The CDR3 coding sequence is TGCGCCAGCACCGCCGGGCTAGCGGGAGGGCCAAACACCGGGGAGCTGTTTTTT. This translates into CASTAGLAGGPNTGELFF.

The V and J genes are TRBV5-1 and TRBJ1-1, with D maybe TRBD1 (5 bases). CDR1 and CDR2 (germline): SGHRS, YFSETQ. The ends were cut back, 1 base at V and 0 bases at J, with 16 bases in the middle. The CDR3 length is 17 residues. The CDR3 loop reads CASSLTLRGTVNTEAFF. CDR3 DNA sequence: TGCGCCAGCAGCTTGACTCTTAGGGGCACAGTGAACACTGAAGCTTTCTTT.

This sequence joins TRBV30 and TRBJ1-2; D not certain. The CDR3 is made up of 12 amino acids. The ends were cut back, 4 bases at V and 7 bases at J, with 13 bases in the middle. Germline lookup yields CDR1 GTSNPN and CDR2 SVGIG (reference sequence). The CDR3 nucleotides are TGTGCCTGGAAACATGTGGGAGCTGGCTACACCTTC. The encoded protein is CAWKHVGAGYTF. Based on the CDR3 plus reference TRBV30 and TRBJ1-2, the full variable domain is SQTIHQWPATLVQPVGSPLSLECTVEGTSNPNLYWYRQAAGRGLQLLFYSVGIGQISSEVPQNLSASRPQDRQFILSSKKLLLSDSGFYLCAWKHVGAGYTFGSGTRLTVV.

This clone has only one observation. This sequence joins TRBV7-2 and TRBJ2-1, with 8 bases fitting TRBD1. The CDR3 consists of 13 residues. Germline assignment: CDR1 SGHTA and CDR2 FQGNSA. V trimming: 3 bases; J trimming: 7 bases; junction bases outside the gene matches: 2. The DNA for the CDR3 is TGTGCCAGCAGCTTGAGGACAGGGAATGAGCAGTTCTTC. This translates into CASSLRTGNEQFF. The full variable domain, with the rest looked up from reference TRBV7-2 and TRBJ2-1, is GAGVSQSPSNKVTEKGKDVELRCDPISGHTALYWYRQSLGQGLEFLIYFQGNSAPDKSGLPSDRFSAERTGGSVSTLTIQRTQQEDSAVYLCASSLRTGNEQFFGPGTRLTVL.

The chain uses TRBV7-3 and TRBJ2-1; 11 bases fit TRBD2. Unmatched junction bases numbered 2, after V lost 5 bases and J lost 2 bases. The V gene's germline CDR1 is SGHTA and CDR2 FQGTGA. CDR3 length: 15 residues. The CDR3 DNA reads TGTGCCAGCAGCCTTAGCGGGAGGGCCTACAATGAGCAGTTCTTC. Its protein is CASSLSGRAYNEQFF.

In this sample, this clone turned up once. The chain employs TRBV5-1 and TRBJ1-3; no reliable D call. CDR3 length equals 17 residues. The germline V gene has CDR1 SGHRS and CDR2 YFSETQ. Deletions cut 0 bases from V and 2 bases from J, with 15 bases between. CDR3 protein: CASSLDAGLFAGNTIYF. The DNA of the CDR3 is TGCGCCAGCAGCTTGGATGCGGGGTTGTTTGCTGGAAACACCATATATTTT.

The chain couples TRBV6-1 to TRBJ1-5, with a possible D match to TRBD1 (6 bases). The CDR3 loop spans 15 amino acids. Trimming shortened V by 2 bases and J by 7 bases, and 15 bases separated the two germline ends. The germline CDR1 and CDR2 sequences are MNHNS and SASEGT. CDR3 nucleotides: TGTGCCAGCAGTGAATCAGTCGGGACATCCCAGCCCCAGCATTTT. Encoded protein: CASSESVGTSQPQHF.

The chain employs TRBV19 and TRBJ2-5; TRBD2 is a possible D gene (5 bases). V was cut by 1 base and J by 5 bases, with 17 bases left in between. This CDR3 has 16 residues. Germline CDR1 reads LNHDA; CDR2 reads SQIVND (reference sequence). The CDR3 DNA reads TGTGCCAGTAGTATAGGCCCCCCGGACTTAGGGGAGACCCAGTACTTC. It is translated as CASSIGPPDLGETQYF. The full variable domain, in which reference TRBV19 and TRBJ2-5 provide the parts outside the CDR3, is DGGITQSPKYLFRKEGQNVTLSCEQNLNHDAMYWYRQDPGQGLRLIYYSQIVNDFQKGDIAEGYSVSREKKESFPLTVTSAQKNPTAFYLCASSIGPPDLGETQYFGPGTRLLVL.

This chain joins TRBV7-2 and TRBJ2-3, with TRBD2 matching over 8 bases. The CDR3 extends over 15 amino acids. The germline CDR1 and CDR2 sequences are SGHTA and FQGNSA. The ends lost 4 bases at V and 2 bases at J; junction bases unmatched: 5. The CDR3 DNA follows: TGTGCCAGCAGCTCACTGACTAGCGCCACAGATACGCAGTATTTT. It specifies CASSSLTSATDTQYF.

This chain uses TRBV12-5 with TRBJ2-7; a possible D gene is TRBD1 (5 bases). Trimming cost V 2 bases and J 3 bases, with 14 bases left between them. The CDR3 spans 15 residues. Germline V gene sequence: CDR1 LGHNT, CDR2 FRNRAP. CDR3 amino acids: CASGLPRTSIYEQYF. The CDR3 region has the DNA TGTGCTAGTGGTTTGCCGAGGACATCAATCTACGAGCAGTACTTC.

The genes are TRBV12-3 or TRBV12-4 and TRBJ2-2; D uncertain. The V end lost 3 bases, the J end lost 0 bases, and 2 bases lay between the germline ends. The CDR3 is 13 residues long. The CDR3 DNA follows: TGTGCCAGCAGTTTCACGAACACCGGGGAGCTGTTTTTT. This sequence encodes CASSFTNTGELFF.

The rearrangement links TRBV6-2 or TRBV6-3 to TRBJ1-1; D not certain. The CDR3 runs to 13 residues. Trimming took 2 bases from V and 6 from J, leaving 10 bases between them. Germline CDR1 MNHEY, CDR2 SVGEGT. In DNA, the CDR3 is TGTGCCAGCAGTTACGTAGGGAGGGCTGAAGCTTTCTTT. It yields the protein CASSYVGRAEAFF.

The chain has TRBV28 and TRBJ1-2, with TRBD1 as a possible D gene (5 bases). The germline V gene has CDR1 MDHEN and CDR2 SYDVKM. The CDR3 spans 14 residues. Trimming took off 4 bases at V and 3 bases at J, with 12 bases between the two ends. The CDR3 nucleotides read TGTGCCAGCAGTTCCTCGACAGTACACTATGGCTACACCTTC. It codes for CASSSSTVHYGYTF.

This clone was recorded once. The V and J genes are TRBV28 and TRBJ1-1, with D tentatively TRBD1 (5 bases). Germline V gene lookup returns CDR1 MDHEN and CDR2 SYDVKM. The CDR3 is 14 residues long. Trimming cost V 5 bases and J 11 bases, with 21 bases left between them. CDR3 protein: CASSTGGGWLGAFF. The DNA for the CDR3 is TGTGCCAGCAGTACGGGGGGAGGTTGGCTCGGGGCTTTCTTT.

This chain connects TRBV7-9 to TRBJ2-5; 9 bases align to TRBD2. Germline V lookup: CDR1 SEHNR, CDR2 FQNEAQ (reference sequence). The CDR3 loop spans 15 amino acids. V lost 7 bases, J lost 1 base, and 7 bases stayed unmatched. The DNA of the CDR3 is TGTGCCAGCACCCCAATGGGACTAGCCCAAGAGACCCAGTACTTC. The encoded protein is CASTPMGLAQETQYF.